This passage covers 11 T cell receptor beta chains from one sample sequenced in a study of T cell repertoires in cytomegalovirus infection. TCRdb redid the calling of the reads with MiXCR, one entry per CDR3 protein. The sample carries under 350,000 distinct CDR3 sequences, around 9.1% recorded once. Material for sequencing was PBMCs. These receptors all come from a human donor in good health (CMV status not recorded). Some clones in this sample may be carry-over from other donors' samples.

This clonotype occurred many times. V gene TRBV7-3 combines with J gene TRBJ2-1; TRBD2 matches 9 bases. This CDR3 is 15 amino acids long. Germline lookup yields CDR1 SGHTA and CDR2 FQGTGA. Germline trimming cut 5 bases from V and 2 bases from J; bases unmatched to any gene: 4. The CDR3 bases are TGTGCCAGCAGCGCAGCGGGGGGCCCCTACAATGAGCAGTTCTTC. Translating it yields CASSAAGGPYNEQFF. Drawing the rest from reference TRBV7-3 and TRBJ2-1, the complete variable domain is GAGVSQTPSNKVTEKGKYVELRCDPISGHTALYWYRQSLGQGPEFLIYFQGTGAADDSGLPNDRFFAVRPEGSVSTLKIQRTERGDSAVYLCASSAAGGPYNEQFFGPGTRLTVL.

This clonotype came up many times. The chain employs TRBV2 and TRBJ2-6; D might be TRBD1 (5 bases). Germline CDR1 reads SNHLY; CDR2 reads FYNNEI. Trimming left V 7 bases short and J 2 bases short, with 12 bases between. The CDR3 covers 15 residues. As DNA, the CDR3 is TGTGCCAGCACCGCAGGGTTAACTGGGGCCAACGTCCTGACTTTC. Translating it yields CASTAGLTGANVLTF. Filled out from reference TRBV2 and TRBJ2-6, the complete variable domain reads EPEVTQTPSHQVTQMGQEVILRCVPISNHLYFYWYRQILGQKVEFLVSFYNNEISEKSEIFDDQFSVERPDGSNFTLKIRSTKLEDSAMYFCASTAGLTGANVLTFGAGSRLTVL.

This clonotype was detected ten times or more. CDR3 bases: TGTGCCAGCAGTGCCACAGGGTATCCCTACGAGCAGTACGTC. It specifies CASSATGYPYEQYV. The J gene is TRBJ2-7, the V gene TRBV27, with D tentatively TRBD1 (6 bases). The CDR3 runs 14 residues. V lost 5 bases and J 2 bases, leaving 13 bases between the germline ends. The V gene's germline CDR1 is MNHEY and CDR2 SMNVEV (reference sequence).

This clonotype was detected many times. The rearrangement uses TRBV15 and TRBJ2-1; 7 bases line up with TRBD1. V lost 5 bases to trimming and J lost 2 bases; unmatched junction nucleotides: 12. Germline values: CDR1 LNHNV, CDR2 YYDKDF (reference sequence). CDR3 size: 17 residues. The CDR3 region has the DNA TGTGCCACCAGCCCCCGCCGGACAGGCACTACCTACAATGAGCAGTTCTTC. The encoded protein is CATSPRRTGTTYNEQFF.

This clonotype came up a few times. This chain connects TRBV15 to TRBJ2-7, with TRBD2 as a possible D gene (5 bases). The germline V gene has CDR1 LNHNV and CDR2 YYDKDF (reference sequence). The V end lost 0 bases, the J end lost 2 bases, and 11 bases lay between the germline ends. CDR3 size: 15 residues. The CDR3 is CATSREIGGPYEQYF. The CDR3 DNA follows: TGTGCCACCAGCAGAGAAATCGGCGGGCCCTACGAGCAGTACTTC.

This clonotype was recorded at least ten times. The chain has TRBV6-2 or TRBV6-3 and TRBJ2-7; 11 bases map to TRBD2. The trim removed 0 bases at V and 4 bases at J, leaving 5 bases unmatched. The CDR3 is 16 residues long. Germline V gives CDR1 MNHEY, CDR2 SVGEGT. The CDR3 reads CASSYSTSGASYEQYF. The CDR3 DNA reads TGTGCCAGCAGTTACTCGACTAGCGGGGCTTCTTACGAGCAGTACTTC.

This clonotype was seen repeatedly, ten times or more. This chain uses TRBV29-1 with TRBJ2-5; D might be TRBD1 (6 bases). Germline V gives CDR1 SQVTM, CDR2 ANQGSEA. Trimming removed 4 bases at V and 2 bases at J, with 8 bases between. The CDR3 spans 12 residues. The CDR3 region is CSVARGQETQYF. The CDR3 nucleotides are TGCAGCGTTGCAAGGGGGCAAGAGACCCAGTACTTC. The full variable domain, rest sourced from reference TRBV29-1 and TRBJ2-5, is SAVISQKPSRDICQRGTSLTIQCQVDSQVTMMFWYRQQPGQSLTLIATANQGSEATYESGFVIDKFPISRPNLTFSTLTVSNMSPEDSSIYLCSVARGQETQYFGPGTRLLVL.

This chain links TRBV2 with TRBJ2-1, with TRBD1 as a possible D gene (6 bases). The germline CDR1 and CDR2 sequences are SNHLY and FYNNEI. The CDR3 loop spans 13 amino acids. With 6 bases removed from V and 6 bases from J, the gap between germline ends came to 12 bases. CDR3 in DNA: TGTGCCAGCAGCGTGGACAGAATCAATGAGCAGTTCTTC. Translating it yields CASSVDRINEQFF.

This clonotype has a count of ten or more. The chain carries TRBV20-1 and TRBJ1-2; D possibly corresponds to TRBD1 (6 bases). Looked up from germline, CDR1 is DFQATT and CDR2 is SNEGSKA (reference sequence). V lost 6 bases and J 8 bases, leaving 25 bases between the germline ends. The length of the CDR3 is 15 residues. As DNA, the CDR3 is TGCAGTGCCCCAGCGGCCGGACAGCTGGAGCGGGGCTACACCTTC. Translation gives CSAPAAGQLERGYTF.

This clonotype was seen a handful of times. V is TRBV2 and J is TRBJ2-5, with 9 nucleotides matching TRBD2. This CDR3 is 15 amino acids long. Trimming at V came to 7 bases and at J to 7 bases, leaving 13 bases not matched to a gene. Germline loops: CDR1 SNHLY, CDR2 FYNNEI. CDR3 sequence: CASTRGGGASGTQYF. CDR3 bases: TGTGCCAGCACCCGCGGCGGGGGGGCCTCGGGGACCCAGTACTTC.

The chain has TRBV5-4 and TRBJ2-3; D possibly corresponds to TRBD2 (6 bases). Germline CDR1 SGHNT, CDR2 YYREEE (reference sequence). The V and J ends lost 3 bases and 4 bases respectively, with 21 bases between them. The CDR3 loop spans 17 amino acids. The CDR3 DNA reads TGTGCCAGCAGCTCAAAATCGGGACTCCAACCCCCAGATACGCAGTATTTT. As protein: CASSSKSGLQPPDTQYF.